The 5 T cell receptor beta chains presented below share a single source sample, sequenced in a study of cytomegalovirus exposure and HLA in healthy donors. Use of 60 Vbeta and 13 Jbeta primers characterized the PCR. Here immunoSEQ multiplex PCR was the method, and the copy in TCRdb shows in-frame clones only, minus some. Here the sample spans about 47,000 clones, around 74% being singletons. Material for sequencing was PBMCs. These receptors were taken from a man aged 25-45 years in good health and CMV-seronegative.

The chain recombines TRBV6-5 with TRBJ1-2; 10 nucleotides line up with TRBD1. CDR3 size: 13 residues. The junction had 8 bases not matched to a gene; V was cut back by 8 bases and J by 8 bases. CDR1 is MNHEY and CDR2 is SVGAGI in the germline V gene. The CDR3 sequence is CASRDRGQGGYTF. CDR3 sequence (DNA): TGTGCCAGCCGTGACAGGGGGCAGGGGGGCTACACCTTC.

The DNA of the CDR3 is TGCGCCAGCAGCTGGAGCGGGGGCCCGGACTACAATGAGCAGTTCTTC. Encoded protein: CASSWSGGPDYNEQFF. This chain uses TRBV5-1 with TRBJ2-1; TRBD2 matches 8 bases. The CDR3 is 16 amino acids. Looked up from germline, CDR1 is SGHRS and CDR2 is YFSETQ. V was pared by 3 bases and J by 3 bases, with 8 bases of the junction left unmatched.

V usage is TRBV27 and J usage is TRBJ2-3; maybe TRBD1 (5 bases). Germline CDR1 and CDR2: MNHEY and SMNVEV (reference sequence). Trimming removed 2 bases at V and 0 bases at J, with 6 bases between. This CDR3 contains 14 residues. CDR3 bases: TGTGCCAGCAGTTTAGGGGCCAGCACAGATACGCAGTATTTT. Its translation is CASSLGASTDTQYF.

This chain links TRBV7-6 with TRBJ2-7, with D maybe TRBD2 (6 bases). CDR1 and CDR2 (germline): SGHVS, FNYEAQ. The CDR3 sequence is 15 residues long. V lost 1 base, J lost 4 bases, and 14 bases lay in between. CDR3 nucleotide sequence: TGTGCCAGCAGCTTAGGATTCGGGAGTGGGTACGAGCAGTACTTC. Translation: CASSLGFGSGYEQYF.

This clone has more than one count but fewer than ten. This chain links TRBV10-3 with TRBJ1-1; D perhaps matches TRBD1 (5 bases). Deletions cut 10 bases from V and 1 base from J, with 16 bases between. This CDR3 spans 14 amino acids. Germline CDR1 and CDR2: ENHRY and SYGVKD. The DNA for the CDR3 is TGTGCCACTCACGGGGGAGCGGGGAACACTGAAGCTTTCTTT. Translation: CATHGGAGNTEAFF.